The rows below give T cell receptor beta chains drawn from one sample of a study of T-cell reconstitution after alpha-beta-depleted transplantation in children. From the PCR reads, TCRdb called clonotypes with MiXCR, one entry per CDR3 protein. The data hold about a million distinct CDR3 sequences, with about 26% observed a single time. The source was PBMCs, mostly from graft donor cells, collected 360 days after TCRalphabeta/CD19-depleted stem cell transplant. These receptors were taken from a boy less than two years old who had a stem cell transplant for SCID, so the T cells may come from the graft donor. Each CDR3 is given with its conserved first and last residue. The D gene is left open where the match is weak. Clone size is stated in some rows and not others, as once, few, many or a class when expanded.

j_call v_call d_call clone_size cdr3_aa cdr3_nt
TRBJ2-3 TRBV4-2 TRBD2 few CASSQETSGEPDTQYF TGTGCCAGCAGCCAAGAAACTAGCGGGGAACCGGATACGCAGTATTTT
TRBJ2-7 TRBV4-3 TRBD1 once CASSRVRQGDYEQYF TGCGCCAGCAGCCGGGTCCGACAGGGCGATTACGAGCAGTACTTC
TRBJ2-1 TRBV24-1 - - CATSDFSGKFF TGTGCCACCAGTGATTTTTCCGGAAAGTTCTTC
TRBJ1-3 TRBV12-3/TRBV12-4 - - CASSVPGVGNTIYF TGTGCCAGCAGCGTCCCCGGGGTTGGAAACACCATATATTTT
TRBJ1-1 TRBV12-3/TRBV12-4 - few CASSSLAGWAFF TGTGCCAGCAGTTCCCTCGCAGGTTGGGCTTTCTTT
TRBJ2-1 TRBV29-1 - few CSVEFEGLKSSYNEQFF TGCAGCGTTGAATTTGAGGGCCTCAAGAGCTCCTACAATGAGCAGTTCTTC
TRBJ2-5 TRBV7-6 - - CASSSQGPWETQYF TGTGCCAGCAGCTCTCAGGGACCCTGGGAGACCCAGTACTTC
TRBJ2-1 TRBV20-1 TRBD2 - CSAEDGTSFENEQFF TGCAGTGCTGAGGACGGGACTAGCTTTGAGAATGAGCAGTTCTTC
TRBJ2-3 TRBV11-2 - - CASSSRRRGYTDTQYF TGTGCCAGCAGCTCCCGCCGGCGGGGCTACACAGATACGCAGTATTTT
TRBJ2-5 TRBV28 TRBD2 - CASSFPGGGEETQYF TGTGCCAGCAGTTTCCCCGGGGGGGGGGAAGAGACCCAGTACTTC
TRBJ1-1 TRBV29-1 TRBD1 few CSATGGYTEAFF TGCAGCGCCACAGGGGGATACACTGAAGCTTTCTTT
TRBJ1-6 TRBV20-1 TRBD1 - CSASESTGGNSPLHF TGCAGTGCTAGTGAATCGACAGGGGGTAATTCACCCCTCCACTTT
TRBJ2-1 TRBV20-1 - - CSAHEIWLEEANNEQFF TGCAGTGCTCATGAGATCTGGTTGGAGGAGGCCAACAATGAGCAGTTCTTC
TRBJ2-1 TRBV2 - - CASSLGIGKGRTYNEQFF TGTGCCAGCAGTTTAGGAATTGGGAAGGGAAGGACCTACAATGAGCAGTTCTTC
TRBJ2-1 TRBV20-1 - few CSARQTVVVEQFF TGCAGTGCTAGGCAGACCGTAGTGGTGGAGCAGTTCTTC
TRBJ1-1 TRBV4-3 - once CASSQEWWRNTEAFF TGCGCCAGCAGCCAAGAATGGTGGAGGAACACTGAAGCTTTCTTT
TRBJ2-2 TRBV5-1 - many CASSLASSSGSGELFF TGCGCCAGCAGCTTGGCGTCGTCTAGTGGCTCCGGGGAGCTGTTTTTT
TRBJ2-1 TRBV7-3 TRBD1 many CASSSQTGGGRIEQFF TGTGCCAGCAGCTCCCAGACAGGGGGCGGTAGGATTGAGCAGTTCTTC
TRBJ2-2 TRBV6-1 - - CASLRTGGTGELFF TGTGCCAGCCTCCGGACTGGAGGCACCGGGGAGCTGTTTTTT
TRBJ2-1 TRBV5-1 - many CASSLAESSYNEQFF TGTGCCAGCAGCTTAGCTGAGAGCTCCTACAATGAGCAGTTCTTC
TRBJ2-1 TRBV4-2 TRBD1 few CASSQDSFPQGDNEQFF TGTGCCAGCAGCCAAGATTCCTTTCCGCAGGGGGACAATGAGCAGTTCTTC
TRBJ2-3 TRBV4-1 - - CASSQDWAKGTDTQYF TGCGCCAGCAGCCAAGATTGGGCCAAGGGAACAGATACGCAGTATTTT
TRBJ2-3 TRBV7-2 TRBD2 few CASSLWRGYTDTQYF TGTGCCAGCAGCTTATGGCGGGGGTACACAGATACGCAGTATTTT
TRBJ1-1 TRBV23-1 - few CASSLQVSNTEAFF TGCGCCAGCAGTCTACAGGTCTCGAACACTGAAGCTTTCTTT
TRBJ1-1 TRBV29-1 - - CSAPRQNTEAFF TGCAGCGCACCCCGACAGAACACTGAAGCTTTCTTT
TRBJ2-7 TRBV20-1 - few CSAGTFYEQYF TGCAGTGCAGGGACCTTCTACGAGCAGTACTTC
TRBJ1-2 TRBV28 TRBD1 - CASSGNTTGVSNYGYTF TGTGCCAGCAGTGGGAATACAACAGGGGTGTCCAACTATGGCTACACCTTC
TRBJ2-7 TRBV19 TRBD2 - CASSIKRETSYEQYF TGTGCCAGTAGTATCAAGCGGGAAACCTCCTACGAGCAGTACTTC
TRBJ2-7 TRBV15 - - CATSREGRNSYEQYF TGTGCCACCAGCAGAGAGGGACGCAACTCCTACGAGCAGTACTTC
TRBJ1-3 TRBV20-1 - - CSVELSGNTIYF TGCAGTGTGGAGCTGTCTGGAAACACCATATATTTT
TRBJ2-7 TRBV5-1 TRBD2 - CASRDLAGSSYEQYF TGCGCCAGCAGGGATTTAGCGGGGAGCTCCTACGAGCAGTACTTC
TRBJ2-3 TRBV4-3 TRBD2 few CASSQEAGLAGGFSDTQYF TGCGCCAGCAGCCAAGAGGCGGGACTAGCGGGGGGGTTCTCAGATACGCAGTATTTT
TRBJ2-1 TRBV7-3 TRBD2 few CASSSRTSGMGNEQFF TGTGCCAGCAGCTCGCGAACTAGCGGGATGGGGAATGAGCAGTTCTTC
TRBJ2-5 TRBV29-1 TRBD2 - CSVAQRLARETQYF TGCAGCGTCGCCCAGAGACTAGCAAGGGAGACCCAGTACTTC
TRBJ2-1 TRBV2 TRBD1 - CASRPGQGLNNEQFF TGTGCCAGCAGGCCGGGACAGGGGTTAAACAATGAGCAGTTCTTC
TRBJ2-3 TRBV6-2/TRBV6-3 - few CASRSQRGRGPVGSTDTQYF TGTGCCAGCAGGTCGCAACGGGGCAGGGGTCCTGTAGGTAGCACAGATACGCAGTATTTT
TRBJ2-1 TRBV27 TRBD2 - CASSFASGGVNDQFF TGTGCCAGCAGTTTTGCTAGCGGGGGGGTAAATGATCAGTTCTTC
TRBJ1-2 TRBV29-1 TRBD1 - CSVPIPQGGLLYGYTF TGCAGCGTTCCAATTCCCCAGGGGGGGCTGCTCTATGGCTACACCTTC
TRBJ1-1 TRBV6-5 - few CASSYSGLAAMNTEAFF TGTGCCAGCAGTTACTCAGGCCTAGCGGCCATGAACACTGAAGCTTTCTTT
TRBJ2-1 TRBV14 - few CASSRGTNVGHGEQFF TGTGCCAGCAGCCGGGGGACGAATGTCGGGCATGGTGAGCAGTTCTTC
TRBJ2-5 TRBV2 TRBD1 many CASRDRQGRETQYF TGTGCCAGCAGAGATCGACAGGGGAGGGAGACCCAGTACTTC
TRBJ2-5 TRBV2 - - CASTDGGGPQETQYF TGTGCCAGCACCGACGGAGGGGGGCCACAAGAGACCCAGTACTTC
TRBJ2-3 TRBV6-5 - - CASSYRKLSTDTQYF TGTGCCAGCAGTTACCGAAAACTAAGCACAGATACGCAGTATTTT
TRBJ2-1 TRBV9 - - CASSVDVGGTYNEQFF TGTGCCAGCAGCGTAGATGTGGGGGGCACCTACAATGAGCAGTTCTTC